The 19 T cell receptor beta chains reported below all come from one sample, sequenced in a study of blood T cell repertoires in COVID-19 (dated by TCRdb to 2018 to 2020). Library preparation employed the immunoSEQ multiplex PCR assay. TCRdb retrieved this table from immuneACCESS and kept in-frame rearrangements only. Not all clones are present; in checked studies, unresolved V genes account for under half, and no reason is known for the remainder. For this sample the table gives approximately 50,000 clones, of which about 84% were detected only once. Roughly 14% of the sample is held by the ten biggest clonotypes. Sequencing was carried out using peripheral blood. These receptors were taken from a human donor in a cohort sampled during active COVID-19.

The genes are TRBV9 and TRBJ1-4, with a possible D match to TRBD1 (5 bases). Per germline, CDR1 SGDLS and CDR2 YYNGEE. Trimming stripped 3 bases from V and 1 base from J, with 13 bases between. This CDR3 contains 16 residues. The CDR3 region has the DNA TGTGCCAGCAGCGCCGGGGGTTATGGAACTAATGAAAAACTGTTTTTT. Translation gives CASSAGGYGTNEKLFF. The entire variable domain, with the rest obtained from reference TRBV9 and TRBJ1-4, is as follows: DSGVTQTPKHLITATGQRVTLRCSPRSGDLSVYWYQQSLDQGLQFLIQYYNGEERAKGNILERFSAQQFPDLHSELNLSSLELGDSALYFCASSAGGYGTNEKLFFGSGTQLSVL.

In this sample, this clone is medium-sized. The chain employs TRBV19 and TRBJ1-5, with 7 bases that match TRBD1. Trimming removed 6 bases from V and 2 bases from J; junction bases left unmatched: 10. The CDR3 consists of 16 residues. Germline CDR1 reads LNHDA; CDR2 reads SQIVND (reference sequence). DNA of the CDR3: TGTGCCAGTAGGCCAAACCAGGGGGAAGGCAATCAGCCCCAGCATTTT. Protein: CASRPNQGEGNQPQHF.

The rearrangement joins TRBV11-2 to TRBJ2-2; TRBD1 might be the D (5 bases). Germline lookup yields CDR1 SGHAT and CDR2 FQNNGV. V lost 2 bases and J 2 bases, leaving 12 bases between the germline ends. CDR3 length: 16 amino acids. CDR3 protein: CASSLLQGRNTGELFF. DNA for the CDR3: TGTGCCAGCAGCTTACTCCAGGGTCGAAACACCGGGGAGCTGTTTTTT.

This clone was counted only a few times. This chain uses TRBV7-8 with TRBJ1-6; the match to TRBD1 covers 8 bases. Germline values: CDR1 SGHVS, CDR2 FQNEAQ. This CDR3 contains 14 residues. The trim removed 5 bases at V and 10 bases at J, leaving 7 bases unmatched. The CDR3 bases are TGTGCCAGCAGCCAGGACAGGGTTTACTCACCCCTCCACTTT. This codes for CASSQDRVYSPLHF.

The rearrangement uses TRBV7-2 and TRBJ2-3, with a tentative D call TRBD1 (5 bases). Looked up from germline, CDR1 is SGHTA and CDR2 is FQGNSA. The germline V and J ends were trimmed by 2 bases and 6 bases, with 15 bases remaining between them. The CDR3 has 15 amino acids. As DNA, the CDR3 is TGTGCCAGCAGCTTACCTTCAAGGGGATCGGATACGCAGTATTTT. It yields the protein CASSLPSRGSDTQYF.

The sample holds a few counts of this clone. The CDR3 bases are TGTGCCAGCAGCGTAGGCCAGCCCCTTTGGAGTTCACCCCTCCACTTT. Protein: CASSVGQPLWSSPLHF. V usage is TRBV9 and J usage is TRBJ1-6; D not resolved. From germline, CDR1 is SGDLS and CDR2 YYNGEE. V was cut by 0 bases and J by 9 bases, with 16 bases left in between. CDR3 length: 16 amino acids.

The chain uses TRBV7-3 and TRBJ1-1; D unresolved. The V gene lost 0 bases and the J gene lost 2 bases, with 4 bases spanning the gap. The CDR3 totals 13 residues. Germline V gene lookup returns CDR1 SGHTA and CDR2 FQGTGA. The CDR3 sequence: CASSLTPNTEAFF. The CDR3, as DNA: TGTGCCAGCAGCTTAACTCCTAACACTGAAGCTTTCTTT. The full variable domain, completed using reference TRBV7-3 and TRBJ1-1, is GAGVSQTPSNKVTEKGKYVELRCDPISGHTALYWYRQSLGQGPEFLIYFQGTGAADDSGLPNDRFFAVRPEGSVSTLKIQRTERGDSAVYLCASSLTPNTEAFFGQGTRLTVV.

This chain links TRBV5-1 with TRBJ1-2; 8 bases are shared with TRBD1. The CDR3 is made up of 15 amino acids. V trimming: 0 bases; J trimming: 2 bases; junction bases outside the gene matches: 3. Per the germline V gene, CDR1 is SGHRS and CDR2 is YFSETQ. The CDR3 protein is CASSLDGQGNYGYTF. The CDR3 DNA reads TGCGCCAGCAGCTTGGATGGACAGGGAAACTATGGCTACACCTTC.

The sample holds one count of this clone. This chain uses TRBV18 with TRBJ2-6; 8 nucleotides agree with TRBD1. The CDR3 sequence is 17 residues long. The ends lost 2 bases at V and 0 bases at J; junction bases unmatched: 3. Per the germline V gene, CDR1 is KGHSH and CDR2 is LQKENI. CDR3 nucleotides: TGTGCCAGCTCACCAGGACAGGGACTCTCTGGGGCCAACGTCCTGACTTTC. This translates into CASSPGQGLSGANVLTF.

In its sample, this clone was seen once. The V gene is TRBV7-2, the J gene TRBJ2-7; 8 nucleotides line up with TRBD1. V was clipped by 5 bases and J by 3 bases; unmatched bases: 9. Germline CDR1 SGHTA, CDR2 FQGNSA. The CDR3 is 15 residues long. This CDR3 is CASSVSSDRDYEQYF. CDR3 DNA: TGTGCCAGCAGCGTATCATCGGACAGGGACTACGAGCAGTACTTC.

The chain combines TRBV2 with TRBJ1-1; no clear D. Germline CDR1 and CDR2: SNHLY and FYNNEI. CDR3 size: 12 residues. The V end lost 6 bases, the J end lost 11 bases, and 16 bases lay between the germline ends. This CDR3 is CASRRDDIGAFF. The CDR3 nucleotides are TGTGCCAGCAGAAGAGACGACATCGGTGCTTTCTTT.

The rearrangement uses TRBV11-2 and TRBJ2-1; 8 nucleotides align to TRBD2. Germline V gene data show CDR1 as SGHAT and CDR2 as FQNNGV. This CDR3 has 16 amino acids. V shed 2 bases, J shed 6 bases, and the junction held 9 bases outside the gene matches. The CDR3, as DNA: TGTGCCAGCAGCTTACCCCCGGGAGGGCCACTCAATGAGCAGTTCTTC. This gives the protein CASSLPPGGPLNEQFF.

The genes are TRBV5-6 and TRBJ2-5; D is perhaps TRBD2 (6 bases). The CDR3 runs 14 residues. Germline loops: CDR1 SGHDT, CDR2 YYEEEE. V lost 1 base and J 1 base, leaving 8 bases between the germline ends. Here the CDR3 DNA reads TGTGCCAGCAGCTTGCCGGGAGCCCAAGAGACCCAGTACTTC. Its translation: CASSLPGAQETQYF.

The chain recombines TRBV6-6 with TRBJ2-2; 7 nucleotides match TRBD2. The V gene end was trimmed by 5 bases and the J gene end by 4 bases; junction bases not matched to a gene: 7. The CDR3 is 15 residues long. CDR1 MNHNY and CDR2 SVGAGI come from the germline V gene (reference sequence). DNA of the CDR3: TGTGCCAGCAGTCCCGGGGGGACCCTCACCGGGGAGCTGTTTTTT. Protein product: CASSPGGTLTGELFF.

V gene TRBV6-5 combines with J gene TRBJ1-1, with 8 bases fitting TRBD1. This CDR3 region has 15 residues. The germline CDR1 and CDR2 sequences are MNHEY and SVGAGI. J was trimmed by 3 bases and V by 4 bases; bases with no gene match: 7. CDR3: CASSFYQGAHTEAFF. The CDR3 DNA reads TGTGCCAGCAGTTTTTACCAGGGGGCTCACACTGAAGCTTTCTTT.

The V and J genes are TRBV29-1 and TRBJ1-1, with D perhaps matching TRBD1 (5 bases). From germline, CDR1 is SQVTM and CDR2 ANQGSEA. V was clipped by 4 bases and J by 3 bases, with 15 bases between them. This CDR3 contains 14 residues. CDR3 sequence: CSVAFGGTHTEAFF. CDR3 DNA: TGCAGCGTTGCTTTTGGAGGGACCCACACTGAAGCTTTCTTT.

This clone was counted between two and nine times. J is TRBJ2-1 and V is TRBV4-3; 7 bases line up with TRBD1. The CDR3 spans 14 residues. Germline trimming cut 4 bases from V and 8 bases from J; bases unmatched to any gene: 8. Per germline, CDR1 LGHNA and CDR2 YSLEER. CDR3 protein: CASSPQRGGHEQFF. The CDR3 nucleotides read TGCGCCAGCAGCCCACAGCGAGGGGGCCATGAGCAGTTCTTC.

This sequence joins TRBV6-5 and TRBJ1-1; D unclear. CDR1 is MNHEY, CDR2 SVGAGI, per germline. V was pared by 6 bases and J by 8 bases, with 13 bases between. The CDR3 loop spans 12 amino acids. This CDR3 reads CASSPRGSEAFF. The CDR3 DNA is TGTGCCAGCAGCCCACGAGGGTCCGAAGCTTTCTTT.

The chain couples TRBV18 to TRBJ2-2; no reliable D call. The germline CDR1 and CDR2 sequences are KGHSH and LQKENI. Trimming cost V 3 bases and J 4 bases, with 6 bases left between them. The CDR3 is made up of 13 amino acids. The chain's CDR3 is CASSPPTTGELFF. The CDR3 DNA reads as TGTGCCAGCTCACCCCCTACCACCGGGGAGCTGTTTTTT.